The clone carrying this TCR beta chain was found many times. Its antigen is as yet unknown. These data are taken from a study of regulatory T cells in long-lasting Graves disease. Whole-study findings and limits: Among the persistent patients, 2,500 to 3,000 public clonotypes were shared, more than the approximately 1,000 shared among new patients.

TCR beta libraries were built with iRepertoire HTBI primers and Arm-PCR of CDR3 regions. TCRdb processed the multiplex PCR reads anew with MiXCR; each CDR3 protein has one entry. The table has 530,000 or so distinct CDR3 sequences, 16% seen once. The CDR3 has 15 residues. The germline CDR1 and CDR2 sequences are MDHEN and SYDVKM. V gave up 2 bases and J gave up 0 bases, with 11 bases separating them. Time point given: newly diagnosed GD, antithyroid drugs for less than 3 months. With RNA extracted from PBMCs as input, the TCR library was made. This sample was also put to use in a study of T cells in Graves' hyperthyroidism and ophthalmopathy. This second study notes: A patient was excluded if there was uncontrolled infection, other autoimmune disease, pregnancy or lactation. With a median lead of around 5.9 months before onset, the model predicted ophthalmopathy.

The sequence came from a man aged 18 to 30 with Graves disease. The sequencing here drew on peripheral blood mononuclear cells (PBMCs), taken at new diagnosis, from a patient treated with antithyroid drugs. This rearrangement joins TRBV28 to TRBJ2-7, with D unresolved. CDR3: CASSLKVVDSYEQYF. DNA for the CDR3: TGTGCCAGCAGTTTAAAAGTGGTCGACTCCTACGAGCAGTACTTC.